Each of the 30 T cell receptor beta chains below was sequenced from the same sample in a study of response to subunit inactivated influenza vaccine. TCRdb re-called the RT-PCR reads with MiXCR, one entry per CDR3 protein. The data contain more than 450,000 distinct CDR3 sequences, over 9.5% of them seen just once; the ten biggest clones take up about a tenth. The sequences come from PBMCs from blood, collected on the day of vaccination. Receptor source: a man in his forties or fifties who received an inactivated influenza vaccine.

This clonotype was recorded at least ten times. The V and J genes are TRBV27 and TRBJ1-1; TRBD1 aligns across 7 bases. V shed 2 bases and J 0 bases; nucleotides not matched to a gene: 9. In germline, CDR1 is MNHEY, CDR2 SMNVEV (reference sequence). The CDR3 is 17 amino acids. In nucleotides, the CDR3 is TGTGCCAGCAGTTTAGGCGCGGACAGGCCATTGAACACTGAAGCTTTCTTT. This gives the protein CASSLGADRPLNTEAFF.

A word on this clonotype: This may arise from a read error, as a much more abundant clone is one base away. The J gene is TRBJ2-1, the V gene TRBV7-2; a weak D match, TRBD2 (6 bases). The germline gives CDR1 SGHTA, CDR2 FQGNSA. CDR3 length: 15 amino acids. V lost 3 bases and J lost 9, with 18 bases in between. The CDR3 sequence: CASSLGGVYDTEQFF. Written as DNA, the CDR3 is TGTGCCAGCAGCTTGGGCGGGGTCTACGACACTGAGCAGTTCTTC.

This clonotype was seen a few times. The chain couples TRBV29-1 to TRBJ2-1; 13 bases fit TRBD2. This CDR3 region has 15 residues. Trimming removed 4 bases from V and 9 bases from J; junction bases left unmatched: 9. Germline CDR1 and CDR2: SQVTM and ANQGSEA. Written as DNA, the CDR3 is TGCAGCGTTGGGATTCGGACTAGCGGGAGACTTGAGCAGTTCTTC. This codes for CSVGIRTSGRLEQFF.

This clonotype was counted between two and nine times. The CDR3 DNA is TGCAGTGCTAGAGTTCCGGGGCCGAACACCGGGGAGCTGTTTTTT. The encoded protein is CSARVPGPNTGELFF. The V gene is TRBV20-1, the J gene TRBJ2-2, with D perhaps given as TRBD1 or TRBD2 (5 bases each). The CDR3 loop spans 15 amino acids. Germline CDR1 reads DFQATT; CDR2 reads SNEGSKA (reference sequence). V was shortened by 1 base and J by 0 bases, with 9 bases between the two germline ends.

This clonotype has a handful of counts. The CDR3 coding sequence is TGTGCCACCAGCAGTGACAGAGTAGGGGCGCAGTTCTTC. Translating gives CATSSDRVGAQFF. The chain has TRBV15 and TRBJ2-1; maybe TRBD1 (5 bases). Germline loops: CDR1 LNHNV, CDR2 YYDKDF (reference sequence). The V and J ends lost 3 bases and 12 bases respectively, with 15 bases between them. CDR3 length: 13 residues.

This clonotype showed up many times. This chain uses TRBV7-9 with TRBJ2-7, with a possible D match to TRBD2 (5 bases). Germline V gene lookup returns CDR1 SEHNR and CDR2 FQNEAQ (reference sequence). V was cut by 4 bases and J by 1 base, with 5 bases left in between. CDR3 size: 12 residues. The CDR3 region has the DNA TGTGCCAGCAGCTGGGAGTCCTACGAGCAGTACTTC. This codes for CASSWESYEQYF.

The rearrangement links TRBV3-1 to TRBJ2-4, with D unresolved. Trimming took off 3 bases at V and 1 base at J, with 7 bases between the two ends. Per germline, CDR1 LGHDT and CDR2 YNNKEL (reference sequence). The CDR3 sequence is 14 residues long. As DNA, the CDR3 is TGTGCCAGCAGCCAGAATGATGCCAAAAACATTCAGTACTTC. Amino acid sequence: CASSQNDAKNIQYF. The variable domain in full, completed from reference TRBV3-1 and TRBJ2-4, reads DTAVSQTPKYLVTQMGNDKSIKCEQNLGHDTMYWYKQDSKKFLKIMFSYNNKELIINETVPNRFSPKSPDKAHLNLHINSLELGDSAVYFCASSQNDAKNIQYFGAGTRLSVL.

This clonotype was picked up a small number of times. The chain is built from TRBV11-2 and TRBJ1-6; D not resolved. This CDR3 comprises 13 residues. The ends were cut back, 5 bases at V and 6 bases at J, with 8 bases in the middle. Germline V gene sequence: CDR1 SGHAT, CDR2 FQNNGV. The DNA for the CDR3 is TGTGCCAGCAGCCTAAAACCTAATTCACCCCTCCACTTT. Amino acids: CASSLKPNSPLHF. The full variable domain, its missing parts supplied by reference TRBV11-2 and TRBJ1-6, is EAGVAQSPRYKIIEKRQSVAFWCNPISGHATLYWYQQILGQGPKLLIQFQNNGVVDDSQLPKDRFSAERLKGVDSTLKIQPAKLEDSAVYLCASSLKPNSPLHFGNGTRLTVT.

CDR3 loop: CASSTSGTTRSYNEQFF. In nucleotides, the CDR3 is TGTGCCAGCAGCACGTCCGGGACTACCCGCTCCTACAATGAGCAGTTCTTC. V is TRBV7-2 and J is TRBJ2-1, with 7 positions matching TRBD2. This CDR3 is built from 17 residues. From germline, CDR1 is SGHTA and CDR2 FQGNSA. V was pared by 5 bases and J by 0 bases, with 10 bases of the junction left unmatched.

The rearrangement links TRBV12-3 or TRBV12-4 to TRBJ2-5, with 7 bases that match TRBD1. Trimming took 5 bases from V and 5 from J; bases not matched to a gene: 11. The CDR3 sequence is 15 residues long. The CDR3 nucleotides are TGTGCCAGCAGTCCCTCGACAGGGTTGGGGGAGACCCAGTACTTC. It yields the protein CASSPSTGLGETQYF.

This clonotype came up a few times. The chain carries TRBV7-2 and TRBJ1-5; unclear D gene. The CDR3 length is 12 residues. The germline CDR1 and CDR2 sequences are SGHTA and FQGNSA. Deletions cut 1 base from V and 6 bases from J, with 4 bases between. Here the CDR3 DNA reads TGTGCCAGCAGCTTAGACTTTCAGCCCCAGCATTTT. This translates into CASSLDFQPQHF.

This chain connects TRBV20-1 to TRBJ1-1; unclear D gene. Trimming stripped 1 base from V and 1 base from J, with 7 bases between. Per germline, CDR1 DFQATT and CDR2 SNEGSKA (reference sequence). The CDR3 has 13 residues. The CDR3 region is CSARVYANTEAFF. For the CDR3, the DNA is TGCAGTGCTAGAGTTTACGCGAACACTGAAGCTTTCTTT.

V and J are TRBV4-3 and TRBJ1-3, with 8 bases lining up with TRBD1. Trimming cost V 1 base and J 7 bases; bases outside gene matches: 6. Germline V CDR1 and CDR2: LGHNA, YSLEER. The CDR3 extends over 15 amino acids. CDR3 protein: CASSQGAGGFNTIYF. CDR3 DNA sequence: TGCGCCAGCAGCCAAGGGGCAGGGGGCTTCAACACCATATATTTT.

This clonotype was recorded at least ten times. The J gene is TRBJ1-5, the V gene TRBV12-3 or TRBV12-4, with no clear D. V shed 0 bases and J shed 4 bases, with 4 bases lying between them. The CDR3 runs 13 residues. The CDR3 DNA sequence: TGTGCCAGCAGTTTAGCCGCTAATCAGCCCCAGCATTTT. This sequence encodes CASSLAANQPQHF.

There are many counts of this clonotype. V and J are TRBV20-1 and TRBJ1-2; maybe TRBD1 (6 bases). CDR3 length: 12 residues. V was trimmed by 6 bases and J by 4 bases, leaving 12 bases between them. Per germline, CDR1 DFQATT and CDR2 SNEGSKA (reference sequence). CDR3 bases: TGCAGTGCGACAGGACAGACCTATGGCTACACCTTC. This codes for CSATGQTYGYTF.

The gene calls are TRBV12-3 or TRBV12-4 and TRBJ2-1; TRBD2 is a possible D gene (7 bases). The CDR3 has 14 residues. V was cut by 5 bases and J by 9 bases, with 17 bases left in between. The CDR3 sequence is CASSQARGRGEQFF. The DNA for the CDR3 is TGTGCCAGCAGTCAAGCTAGGGGGAGGGGTGAGCAGTTCTTC.

This clonotype was counted many times. The chain links TRBV7-9 to TRBJ2-3, with D unclear. Deletions cut 5 bases from V and 2 bases from J, with 11 bases between. The CDR3 runs 14 residues. CDR1 and CDR2 (germline): SEHNR, FQNEAQ (reference sequence). In DNA form, the CDR3 reads TGTGCCAGCAGCCCGTTGTCAGCCACAGATACGCAGTATTTT. Translation: CASSPLSATDTQYF.

Ten or more counts support this clonotype. This chain links TRBV3-1 with TRBJ2-1; 10 positions agree with TRBD2. With 6 bases clipped from V and 5 bases from J, the junction kept 10 bases outside the gene matches. Per the germline V gene, CDR1 is LGHDT and CDR2 is YNNKEL (reference sequence). The CDR3 is made up of 16 amino acids. The CDR3 loop is CASRLAGTSDDNEQFF. CDR3 nucleotides: TGTGCCAGCAGGCTTGCCGGGACTAGCGACGACAATGAGCAGTTCTTC.

This clonotype has more than one count but fewer than ten. The gene calls are TRBV12-3 or TRBV12-4 and TRBJ1-3; D gene unclear. The germline V and J ends were trimmed by 4 bases and 2 bases, with 12 bases remaining between them. The CDR3 is 15 residues long. CDR3 protein: CASSSSVRAGNTIYF. Here the CDR3 DNA reads TGTGCCAGCAGTTCCTCCGTGCGGGCTGGAAACACCATATATTTT.

This clonotype was seen a handful of times. The chain is built from TRBV7-9 and TRBJ2-3; 12 positions agree with TRBD2. CDR1 is SEHNR and CDR2 is FQNEAQ in the germline V gene (reference sequence). The trim removed 3 bases at V and 2 bases at J, leaving 3 bases unmatched. The CDR3 has 16 amino acids. The DNA for the CDR3 is TGTGCCAGCAGCTTCCGGACTAGCGGGGACACAGATACGCAGTATTTT. Residues: CASSFRTSGDTDTQYF.

The rearrangement joins TRBV20-1 to TRBJ2-1, with 13 bases identical to TRBD2. Germline V CDR1 and CDR2: DFQATT, SNEGSKA (reference sequence). The CDR3 contains 16 residues. V shed 3 bases and J 2 bases; nucleotides not matched to a gene: 4. CDR3 sequence (DNA): TGCAGTGCTAGCGGACTAGCGGGAGCGACCTACAATGAGCAGTTCTTC. This gives the protein CSASGLAGATYNEQFF.

Here the CDR3 DNA reads TGTGCCAGCTCCAAAAGTCTCGGGGAGAACACTGAAGCTTTCTTT. Amino acids: CASSKSLGENTEAFF. This chain links TRBV18 with TRBJ1-1; D is ambiguous. Germline V gene data show CDR1 as KGHSH and CDR2 as LQKENI. The CDR3 runs 15 residues. V was shortened by 6 bases and J by 1 base, with 15 bases between the two germline ends.

This clonotype was picked up a small number of times. V usage is TRBV7-9 and J usage is TRBJ2-3, with 7 bases fitting TRBD1. Trimming at V came to 5 bases and at J to 2 bases, leaving 7 bases not matched to a gene. This CDR3 contains 15 residues. Germline V CDR1 and CDR2: SEHNR, FQNEAQ (reference sequence). The CDR3 DNA reads as TGTGCCAGCAGCGGGGACAGCCTTCCCACAGATACGCAGTATTTT. Protein sequence: CASSGDSLPTDTQYF.

This clonotype occurred once. The chain is built from TRBV11-2 and TRBJ1-5; 7 bases map to TRBD1. Germline loops: CDR1 SGHAT, CDR2 FQNNGV. The length of the CDR3 is 15 residues. Unmatched junction bases numbered 5, after V lost 0 bases and J lost 6 bases. The CDR3 here is CASSLDLGGSQPQHF. The CDR3 nucleotides read TGTGCCAGCAGCTTAGATCTAGGGGGCAGTCAGCCCCAGCATTTT.

In its sample, this clonotype was seen a few times. The genes are TRBV4-2 and TRBJ2-4; perhaps TRBD1 as D (5 bases). Germline V CDR1 and CDR2: LGHNA, YNFKEQ. The V end was cut by 1 base, the J end by 0 bases, with 13 bases between. The length of the CDR3 is 17 residues. The CDR3 here is CASSQGGSGEAKNIQYF. DNA of the CDR3: TGTGCCAGCAGCCAAGGGGGCTCGGGCGAAGCCAAAAACATTCAGTACTTC.

At least ten counts were recorded for this clonotype. The chain employs TRBV28 and TRBJ2-7, with 10 bases aligning to TRBD2. The germline V gene has CDR1 MDHEN and CDR2 SYDVKM. The CDR3 spans 16 residues. With 3 bases clipped from V and 6 bases from J, the junction kept 11 bases outside the gene matches. The CDR3 loop reads CASSFSLTSGTAEQYF. CDR3 bases: TGTGCCAGCAGTTTTTCCCTTACTAGCGGGACGGCCGAGCAGTACTTC.

The gene calls are TRBV5-1 and TRBJ2-2; tentatively, D is TRBD2 (5 bases). The CDR3 length is 17 residues. Germline-derived CDR1 and CDR2 are SGHRS and YFSETQ. Trimming stripped 0 bases from V and 2 bases from J, with 14 bases between. Here the CDR3 DNA reads TGCGCCAGCAGCTTGGGACGAGGAGCGGCAAACACCGGGGAGCTGTTTTTT. This encodes CASSLGRGAANTGELFF.

The CDR3 sequence is CASSLTISSYEQYF. For the CDR3, the DNA is TGTGCCAGCAGCTTAACTATAAGCTCCTACGAGCAGTACTTC. The gene calls are TRBV7-2 and TRBJ2-7; D is undetermined. CDR3 length: 14 amino acids. Germline assignment: CDR1 SGHTA and CDR2 FQGNSA. V was pared by 2 bases and J by 0 bases, with 8 bases between.

This clonotype was seen more than once but under ten times. The chain has TRBV12-3 or TRBV12-4 and TRBJ2-3; 8 positions match TRBD2. J gave up 0 bases and V 6 bases, and 5 bases lay outside the gene matches. CDR3 size: 15 residues. CDR3 amino acids: CASSLSGISTDTQYF. CDR3 in DNA: TGTGCCAGCAGCCTTAGCGGGATCAGCACAGATACGCAGTATTTT.

In this sample, this clonotype turned up a few times. This rearrangement joins TRBV5-1 to TRBJ2-7; TRBD1 aligns across 9 bases. This CDR3 spans 15 amino acids. Germline V CDR1 and CDR2: SGHRS, YFSETQ. With V trimmed by 2 bases and J by 2 bases, 5 bases remained unmatched. CDR3 sequence: CASSFLRDRAYEQYF. The CDR3 bases are TGCGCCAGCAGCTTTCTCCGGGACAGGGCCTACGAGCAGTACTTC.